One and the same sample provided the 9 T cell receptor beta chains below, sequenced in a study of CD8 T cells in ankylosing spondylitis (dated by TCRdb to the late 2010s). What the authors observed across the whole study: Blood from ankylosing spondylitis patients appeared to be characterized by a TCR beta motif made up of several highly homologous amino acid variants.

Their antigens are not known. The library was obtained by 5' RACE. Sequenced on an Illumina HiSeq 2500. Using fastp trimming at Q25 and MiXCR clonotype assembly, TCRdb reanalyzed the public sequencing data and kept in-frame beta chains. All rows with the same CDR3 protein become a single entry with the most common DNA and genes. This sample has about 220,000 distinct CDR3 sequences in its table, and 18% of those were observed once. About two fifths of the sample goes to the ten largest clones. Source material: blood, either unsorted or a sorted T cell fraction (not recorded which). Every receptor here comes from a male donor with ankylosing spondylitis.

The CDR3: CASSPRGDTGELFF. The CDR3 nucleotides are TGCGCCAGCAGCCCGCGAGGGGACACCGGGGAGCTGTTTTTT. The chain joins TRBV5-1 to TRBJ2-2; D possibly matches TRBD1 or TRBD2 (5 bases each). The V gene lost 4 bases and the J gene lost 3 bases, with 10 bases spanning the gap. Germline assignment: CDR1 SGHRS and CDR2 YFSETQ. CDR3 length: 14 amino acids.

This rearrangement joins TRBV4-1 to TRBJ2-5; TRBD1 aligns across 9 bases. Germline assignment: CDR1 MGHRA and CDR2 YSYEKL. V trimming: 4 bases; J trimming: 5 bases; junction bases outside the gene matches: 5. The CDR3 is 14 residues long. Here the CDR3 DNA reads TGCGCCAGCAGCCGGACAGGGGTTGAGGAGACCCAGTACTTC. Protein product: CASSRTGVEETQYF.

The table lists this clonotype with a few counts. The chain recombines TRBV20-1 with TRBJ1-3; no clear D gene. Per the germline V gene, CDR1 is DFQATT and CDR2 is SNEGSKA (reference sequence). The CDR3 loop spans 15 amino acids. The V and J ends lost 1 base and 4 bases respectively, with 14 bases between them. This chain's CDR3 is CSARGVQVGGNTIYF. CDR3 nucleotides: TGCAGTGCTAGAGGGGTCCAAGTAGGGGGAAACACCATATATTTT.

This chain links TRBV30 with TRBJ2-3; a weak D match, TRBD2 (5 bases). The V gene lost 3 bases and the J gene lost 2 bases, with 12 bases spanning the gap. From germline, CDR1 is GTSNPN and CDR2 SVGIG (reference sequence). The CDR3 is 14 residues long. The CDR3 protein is CAWSLLGNTDTQYF. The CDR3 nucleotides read TGTGCCTGGAGCCTCCTCGGGAACACAGATACGCAGTATTTT.

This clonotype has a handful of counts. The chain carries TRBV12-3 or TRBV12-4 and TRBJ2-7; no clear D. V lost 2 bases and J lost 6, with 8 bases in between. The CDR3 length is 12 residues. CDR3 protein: CASSLWISEQYF. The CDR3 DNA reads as TGTGCCAGCAGTTTATGGATTTCCGAGCAGTACTTC.

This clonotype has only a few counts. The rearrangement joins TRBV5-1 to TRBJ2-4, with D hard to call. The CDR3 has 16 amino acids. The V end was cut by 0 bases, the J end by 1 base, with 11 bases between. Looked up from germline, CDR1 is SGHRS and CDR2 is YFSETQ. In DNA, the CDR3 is TGCGCCAGCAGCTTGGGCCTGGGGTTTGCCAAAAACATTCAGTACTTC. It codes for CASSLGLGFAKNIQYF. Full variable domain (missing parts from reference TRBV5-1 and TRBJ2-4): KAGVTQTPRYLIKTRGQQVTLSCSPISGHRSVSWYQQTPGQGLQFLFEYFSETQRNKGNFPGRFSGRQFSNSRSEMNVSTLELGDSALYLCASSLGLGFAKNIQYFGAGTRLSVL.

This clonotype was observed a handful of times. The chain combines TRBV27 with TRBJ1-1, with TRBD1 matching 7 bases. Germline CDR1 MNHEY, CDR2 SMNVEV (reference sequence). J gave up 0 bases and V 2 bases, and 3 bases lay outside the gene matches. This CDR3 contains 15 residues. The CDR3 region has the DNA TGTGCCAGCAGTTTAGGGACAGTCATGAACACTGAAGCTTTCTTT. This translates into CASSLGTVMNTEAFF.

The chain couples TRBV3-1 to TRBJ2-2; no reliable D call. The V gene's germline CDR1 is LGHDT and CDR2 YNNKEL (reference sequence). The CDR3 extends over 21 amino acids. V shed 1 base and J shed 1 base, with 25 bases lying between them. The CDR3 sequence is CASSQAVIESVACVNTGELFF. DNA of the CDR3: TGTGCCAGCAGCCAAGCGGTGATAGAATCCGTAGCCTGTGTGAACACCGGGGAGCTGTTTTTT. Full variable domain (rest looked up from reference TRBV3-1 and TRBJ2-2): DTAVSQTPKYLVTQMGNDKSIKCEQNLGHDTMYWYKQDSKKFLKIMFSYNNKELIINETVPNRFSPKSPDKAHLNLHINSLELGDSAVYFCASSQAVIESVACVNTGELFFGEGSRLTVL.

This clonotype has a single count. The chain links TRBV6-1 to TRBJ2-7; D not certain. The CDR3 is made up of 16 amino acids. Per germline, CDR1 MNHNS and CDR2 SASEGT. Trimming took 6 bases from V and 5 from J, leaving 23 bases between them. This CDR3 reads CASRILPASQSDEQYF. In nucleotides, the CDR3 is TGTGCCAGCAGGATCCTTCCTGCGTCCCAATCAGACGAGCAGTACTTC.